This TCR beta chain was observed in a study of STAT5B mutations in CD4+ large granular lymphocyte leukemia (dated by TCRdb to about 2022). About the investigation overall: Among the healthy controls, the CDR3 'QG' motif was associated with a particular HLA allele. TCRbeta repertoires of CD4+ T-cell large granular lymphocyte leukemia patients were compared with those of healthy blood donors. Flow cytometry on FACSCanto II or FACSVerse confirmed that purified fractions exceeded 95% purity among lymphocytes.

A word on this clone: No antigen is known for it. The sample holds no much larger clone one base away, and base qualities are not on file.

Broader findings and caveats from the paper: TRBV06-family usage was enriched among the top patient clones (8/27) compared with healthy controls (2/35). Main leukemic clonotypes were private to each patient, although 25% to 30% of the main leukemic clonotypes were found at low frequency in the non-leukemic repertoires of other patients. The data were not HLA-matched, and the higher clonality in CD4+ T-LGLL than in CD8+ T-LGLL could be due to the relatively small sample size. Greater clonality appeared to be present in CD4-sorted patient repertoires than in healthy CD4+ repertoires, and the difference was retained after the putative leukemic clones were removed.

Buffy coats from 30 to 40 blood donors, supplied by the Finnish Red Cross blood service, were used as healthy controls. All TCR-sequenced material derived from peripheral blood: patient blood samples and healthy donor buffy coats. Ficoll-Hypaque gradient centrifugation was used to isolate peripheral blood mononuclear cells. For the healthy controls, CD4+ cells were obtained from buffy coats by magnetic purification. The Gentra Puregene Cell and Tissue kit was used for genomic DNA extraction, and quantification was performed on a Qubit 2.0 fluorometer. Trimming at the junction amounts to 0 bases on V and 3 bases on J, and the germline ends lie 14 bases apart. The cysteine opens and the phenylalanine closes a CDR3 of 16 amino acids. This entry keeps only the CDR3 DNA: 48 bases, framed from base 1. The CDR1 and CDR2 encoded by the germline V gene are SQVTM and ANQGSEA. TCRbeta rearrangements were sequenced from genomic DNA using the immunoSEQ assay at survey resolution. For the original study's pipeline: In the TCR sequencing data, the smallest productive clonotype frequency that could be detected was 2.59 x 10-5. Only productive TCRbeta rearrangements, defined as complete and in-frame sequences, were included in the analyses. Clonality for each sample was calculated as Simpson clonality in the immunoSEQ Analyzer version 3.0. Clones were categorized by frequency as very rare, small, medium, large (1-20%) or hyperexpanded (>20%). Generation probabilities were estimated with OLGA 1.2.3, V-gene circos plots were made with VDJtools, specificities were looked up in VDJdb, and CDR3 motifs were identified with GLIPH. Held by TCRdb, this immuneACCESS table contains in-frame sequences only and omits some clones. Under half of the omission traces to an unresolved V gene where checked; the cause of the rest is unknown. Clone size and V and J calls were adopted from that table, with D and trimming inferred from the DNA. The sample profile shows approximately 49,000 clones; 60% to 75% of them were found once. The biggest ten clones account for less than 2% of the sample.

Sequenced input: CD4+ T cells from blood buffy coats. The chain is made from TRBV29-1 and TRBJ2-2, with TRBD2 perhaps the D gene, on 5 matching bases. The receptor's source is a human donor in good health. The DNA is TGCAGCGTTGAAGATGAACGGGGTCGGTACACCGGGGAGCTGTTTTTT. Its translation is CSVEDERGRYTGELFF.